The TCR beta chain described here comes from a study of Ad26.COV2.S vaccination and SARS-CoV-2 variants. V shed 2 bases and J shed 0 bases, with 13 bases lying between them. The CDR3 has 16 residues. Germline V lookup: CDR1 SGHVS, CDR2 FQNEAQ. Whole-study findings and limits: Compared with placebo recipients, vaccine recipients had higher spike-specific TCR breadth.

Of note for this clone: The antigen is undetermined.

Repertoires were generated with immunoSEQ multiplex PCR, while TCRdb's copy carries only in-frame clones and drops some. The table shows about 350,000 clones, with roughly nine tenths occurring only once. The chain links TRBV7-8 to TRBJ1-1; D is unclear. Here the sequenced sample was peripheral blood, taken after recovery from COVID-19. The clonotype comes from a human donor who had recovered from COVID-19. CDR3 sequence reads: CASSLSPSALNTEAFF. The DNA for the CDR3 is TGTGCCAGCAGCTTATCCCCATCAGCCCTGAACACTGAAGCTTTCTTT.